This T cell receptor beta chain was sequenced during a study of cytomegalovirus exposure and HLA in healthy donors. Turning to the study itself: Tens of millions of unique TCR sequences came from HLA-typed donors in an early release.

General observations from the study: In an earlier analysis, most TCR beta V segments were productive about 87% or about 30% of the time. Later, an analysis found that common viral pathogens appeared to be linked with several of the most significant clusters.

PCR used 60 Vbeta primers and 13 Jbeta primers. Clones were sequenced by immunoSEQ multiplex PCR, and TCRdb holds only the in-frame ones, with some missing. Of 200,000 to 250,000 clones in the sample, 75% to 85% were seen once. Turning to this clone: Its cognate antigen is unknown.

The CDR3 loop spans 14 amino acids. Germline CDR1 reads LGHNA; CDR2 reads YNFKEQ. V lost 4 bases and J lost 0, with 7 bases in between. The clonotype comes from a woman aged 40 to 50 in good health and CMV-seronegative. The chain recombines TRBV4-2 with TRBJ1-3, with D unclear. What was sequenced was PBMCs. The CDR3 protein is CASSPEVSGNTIYF. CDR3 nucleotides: TGTGCCAGCAGCCCTGAGGTCTCTGGAAACACCATATATTTT.